The 4 T cell receptor beta chains reported below all come from one sample, sequenced in a study of cytomegalovirus exposure and HLA in healthy donors. The PCR contained 60 Vbeta and 13 Jbeta primers. Sequencing was performed with immunoSEQ multiplex PCR; in TCRdb, only in-frame clones are kept and a portion is missing. The sample contains 150,000 or so clones, about 73% of which appear only once. Sequencing input: PBMCs. The source is a man aged 35-49 years in good health and CMV-seropositive.

The chain uses TRBV5-1 and TRBJ2-1, with 7 bases identical to TRBD2. V shed 0 bases and J 8 bases; nucleotides not matched to a gene: 8. Germline CDR1 is SGHRS and CDR2 is YFSETQ. The CDR3 is 15 residues long. CDR3 DNA sequence: TGCGCCAGCAGCTTGGAGGGGAGGGGTAGCGATGAGCAGTTCTTC. It translates to CASSLEGRGSDEQFF.

The rearrangement uses TRBV7-3 and TRBJ2-1; TRBD2 matches at 12 bases. J was trimmed by 4 bases and V by 6 bases; bases with no gene match: 13. Per the germline V gene, CDR1 is SGHTA and CDR2 is FQGTGA. The CDR3 extends over 18 amino acids. CDR3 sequence reads: CASSPTGLAGKNYNEQFF. CDR3 bases: TGTGCCAGCAGTCCTACTGGACTAGCGGGAAAGAATTACAATGAGCAGTTCTTC.

This rearrangement joins TRBV28 to TRBJ1-1; D gene ambiguous. The CDR3 runs to 12 residues. V was cut by 3 bases and J by 11 bases, with 13 bases left in between. The germline V gene encodes CDR1 MDHEN and CDR2 SYDVKM. CDR3 in DNA: TGTGCCAGCAGTTTTGTCTCAATGAGTGCTTTCTTT. Residues: CASSFVSMSAFF.

This rearrangement joins TRBV28 to TRBJ2-1, with 14 bases lining up with TRBD2. The CDR3 is made up of 16 amino acids. CDR1 MDHEN and CDR2 SYDVKM come from the germline V gene. Germline trimming cut 5 bases from V and 7 bases from J; bases unmatched to any gene: 7. In DNA form, the CDR3 reads TGTGCCAGCAGTCCAGGGGGGACTAGCGGGAGAAATGAGCAGTTCTTC. Its translation: CASSPGGTSGRNEQFF.